These 27 T cell receptor beta chains came from one sample sequenced in a study of radiotherapy plus CTLA-4 blockade in lung cancer. Using immunoSEQ multiplex PCR, the repertoire was profiled, and TCRdb retains in-frame clones only, with some absent. This sample yields 85,000 to 90,000 clones, of which approximately 86% are seen a single time; 16% belongs to the top ten. Material: peripheral blood, obtained from a patient treated with radiotherapy plus ipilimumab. The receptor set was obtained from a human donor with non-small cell lung cancer that progressed on radiotherapy plus ipilimumab.

The rearrangement links TRBV6-4 to TRBJ1-2; D uncertain. CDR3 size: 14 residues. CDR1 is MRHNA, CDR2 SNTAGT, per germline. Trimming removed 6 bases from V and 8 bases from J, with 19 bases in between. The CDR3 region has the DNA TGTGCCAGCAGCCCCAACTACGGGAAAGGGGGCTACACCTTC. Translated: CASSPNYGKGGYTF.

Comment on this clone: Mismatch with germline at one junction end may stem from a read error. This chain connects TRBV4-1 to TRBJ2-1; 9 bases map to TRBD2. From germline, CDR1 is MGHRA and CDR2 YSYEKL. CDR3 length equals 17 residues. Written as DNA, the CDR3 is TGCGCCAGCAGCCAGGACCGTAGCGGGAGCGCCTATAATGAGCAGTTCTTC. Translated: CASSQDRSGSAYNEQFF.

This clone has more than one count but fewer than ten. This chain connects TRBV9 to TRBJ2-2; D possibly uses TRBD1 or TRBD2 (5 bases each). V lost 1 base and J 5 bases, leaving 9 bases between the germline ends. In germline, CDR1 is SGDLS, CDR2 YYNGEE. The CDR3 is 14 residues long. CDR3 residues: CASSVQGETGELFF. In DNA form, the CDR3 reads TGTGCCAGCAGCGTACAGGGAGAGACCGGGGAGCTGTTTTTT. The variable domain in full, with the rest retrieved from reference TRBV9 and TRBJ2-2, is DSGVTQTPKHLITATGQRVTLRCSPRSGDLSVYWYQQSLDQGLQFLIQYYNGEERAKGNILERFSAQQFPDLHSELNLSSLELGDSALYFCASSVQGETGELFFGEGSRLTVL.

The chain joins TRBV6-1 to TRBJ2-1; 7 bases fit TRBD2. This CDR3 contains 15 residues. After removal of 4 bases from V and 5 bases from J, the junction contained 8 bases not matched to a gene. Germline loops: CDR1 MNHNS, CDR2 SASEGT. In DNA, the CDR3 is TGTGCCAGCAGTGTGGTCGGCGGGGGACACAATGAGCAGTTCTTC. Protein: CASSVVGGGHNEQFF.

The V call is TRBV30, the J call TRBJ1-5; tentative D call: TRBD1 (5 bases). The CDR3 consists of 16 residues. Trimming took 0 bases from V and 2 from J, leaving 14 bases between them. The germline gives CDR1 GTSNPN, CDR2 SVGIG (reference sequence). The CDR3 nucleotides are TGTGCCTGGAGTGTACAGGAGGGGCTTGGCAATCAGCCCCAGCATTTT. Translated, it gives CAWSVQEGLGNQPQHF.

The table lists this clone with a few counts. This chain uses TRBV7-2 with TRBJ1-2, with D tentatively TRBD1 (6 bases). V was trimmed by 6 bases and J by 8 bases, leaving 16 bases between them. This CDR3 is built from 13 residues. Germline V gives CDR1 SGHTA, CDR2 FQGNSA. The CDR3 loop is CASREAGQGGYTF. The CDR3 nucleotides read TGTGCCAGCAGGGAAGCAGGGCAGGGGGGCTACACCTTC.

This chain links TRBV28 with TRBJ2-7; D gene unclear. This CDR3 is 12 amino acids long. The germline gives CDR1 MDHEN, CDR2 SYDVKM. Deletions cut 3 bases from V and 7 bases from J, with 10 bases between. The CDR3 coding sequence is TGTGCCAGCAGTTTGGGGAAAGGGGAGCAGTACTTC. This gives the protein CASSLGKGEQYF.

The chain is built from TRBV7-2 and TRBJ1-2; tentative D call: TRBD1 (5 bases). CDR1 SGHTA and CDR2 FQGNSA come from the germline V gene. Trimming took off 2 bases at V and 4 bases at J, with 14 bases between the two ends. The CDR3 sequence is 15 residues long. CDR3 in amino acids: CASSLPWAGTYGYTF. The CDR3 bases are TGTGCCAGCAGCTTACCGTGGGCGGGGACCTATGGCTACACCTTC.

V usage is TRBV7-8 and J usage is TRBJ1-2; 9 positions agree with TRBD1. CDR1 is SGHVS, CDR2 FQNEAQ, per germline. Trimming at V came to 0 bases and at J to 4 bases, leaving 6 bases not matched to a gene. This CDR3 is built from 16 residues. CDR3: CASSLADRQGGYGYTF. The CDR3 DNA reads TGTGCCAGCAGCTTAGCAGACCGACAGGGGGGCTATGGCTACACCTTC.

The V and J genes are TRBV27 and TRBJ2-1, with TRBD2 identical over 7 bases. V gave up 11 bases and J gave up 5 bases; unmatched junction bases: 9. Germline CDR1 and CDR2: MNHEY and SMNVEV (reference sequence). The CDR3 contains 13 residues. The CDR3 DNA is TGTGCCGTACTCACTAGCGATCACAATGAGCAGTTCTTC. Its protein product is CAVLTSDHNEQFF.

The chain joins TRBV11-2 to TRBJ1-2; TRBD1 is a possible D gene (6 bases). CDR1 is SGHAT and CDR2 is FQNNGV in the germline V gene. There are 13 residues in the CDR3. V lost 6 bases and J 2 bases, leaving 10 bases between the germline ends. This CDR3 reads CASSHGQNYGYTF. The DNA of the CDR3 is TGTGCCAGCAGTCATGGACAGAACTATGGCTACACCTTC.

This clone was detected only a few times. The chain employs TRBV28 and TRBJ2-7; D unclear. Germline values: CDR1 MDHEN, CDR2 SYDVKM. This CDR3 is built from 14 residues. Trimming stripped 5 bases from V and 1 base from J, with 12 bases between. The CDR3 bases are TGTGCCAGCAGTCCCTTTAGGCAGTCCTACGAGCAGTACTTC. Amino acid sequence: CASSPFRQSYEQYF.

The table lists this clone with a count of one. The chain links TRBV6-1 to TRBJ1-3; tentatively, D is TRBD1 (5 bases). Trimming stripped 2 bases from V and 0 bases from J, with 11 bases between. This CDR3 is 16 amino acids long. The germline V gene encodes CDR1 MNHNS and CDR2 SASEGT. The CDR3 loop is CASSEQEGTSGNTIYF. CDR3 nucleotides: TGTGCCAGCAGTGAACAAGAGGGGACCTCTGGAAACACCATATATTTT.

The J gene is TRBJ2-2, the V gene TRBV6-1; D might be TRBD1 (5 bases). The germline gives CDR1 MNHNS, CDR2 SASEGT. Between the trimmed V and J ends, which lost 0 bases and 8 bases, there was a span of 10 bases. CDR3 length: 14 residues. The CDR3 nucleotides are TGTGCCAGCAGTGAAGCTGGGGCATGGGGGGAGCTGTTTTTT. This encodes CASSEAGAWGELFF.

This chain links TRBV5-6 with TRBJ2-7; maybe TRBD2 (6 bases). The CDR3 covers 15 residues. The germline V and J ends were trimmed by 3 bases and 5 bases, with 18 bases remaining between them. Germline V gene lookup returns CDR1 SGHDT and CDR2 YYEEEE. The CDR3 region has the DNA TGTGCCAGCAGCTACCCCGGGACTGGCCTAAACGAGCAGTACTTC. It yields the protein CASSYPGTGLNEQYF.

This rearrangement joins TRBV5-1 to TRBJ1-5; D is unclear. V lost 0 bases to trimming and J lost 1 base, with 8 bases between them. CDR1 and CDR2 (germline): SGHRS, YFSETQ. The CDR3 has 15 residues. Here the CDR3 DNA reads TGCGCCAGCAGCTTGGGATTCGGGAGCAATCAGCCCCAGCATTTT. Protein sequence: CASSLGFGSNQPQHF. Variable domain in full (rest from reference TRBV5-1 and TRBJ1-5): KAGVTQTPRYLIKTRGQQVTLSCSPISGHRSVSWYQQTPGQGLQFLFEYFSETQRNKGNFPGRFSGRQFSNSRSEMNVSTLELGDSALYLCASSLGFGSNQPQHFGDGTRLSIL.

This chain links TRBV15 with TRBJ1-5, with D maybe TRBD1 (6 bases). Trimming left V 1 base short and J 4 bases short, with 11 bases between. There are 15 residues in the CDR3. Germline-derived CDR1 and CDR2 are LNHNV and YYDKDF (reference sequence). CDR3 in DNA: TGTGCCACCAGCAGAGGGACAGCCAAAAATCAGCCCCAGCATTTT. Its protein product is CATSRGTAKNQPQHF.

This sequence joins TRBV9 and TRBJ1-5, with 7 bases identical to TRBD1. Germline V CDR1 and CDR2: SGDLS, YYNGEE. CDR3 length: 15 residues. Trimming at V came to 4 bases and at J to 4 bases, leaving 8 bases not matched to a gene. In DNA, the CDR3 is TGTGCCAGCAGCAGCGGACAGGCGGGGAATCAGCCCCAGCATTTT. Encoded protein: CASSSGQAGNQPQHF.

This chain uses TRBV15 with TRBJ2-7; D unresolved. The CDR3 has 14 amino acids. Trimming took off 1 base at V and 2 bases at J, with 9 bases between the two ends. CDR1 and CDR2 from the germline V gene are LNHNV and YYDKDF (reference sequence). The CDR3 loop is CATSRGIETYEQYF. For the CDR3, the DNA is TGTGCCACCAGCAGAGGTATAGAAACCTACGAGCAGTACTTC.

Concerning this clone: The sample has other DNA sequences that encode this CDR3 too. The chain employs TRBV5-1 and TRBJ2-3; 8 nucleotides match TRBD2. Germline values: CDR1 SGHRS, CDR2 YFSETQ. CDR3 size: 16 residues. V dropped 0 bases and J dropped 4; count of bases not matched to a gene: 7. CDR3 in amino acids: CASSLAGGGLADTQYF. The DNA for the CDR3 is TGCGCCAGCAGCTTGGCCGGGGGGGGGCTGGCAGATACGCAGTATTTT.

V and J are TRBV9 and TRBJ2-5, with D possibly TRBD2 on 6 matching bases. The V gene's germline CDR1 is SGDLS and CDR2 YYNGEE. This CDR3 spans 16 amino acids. V lost 0 bases and J lost 5, with 17 bases in between. CDR3 in amino acids: CASSVGLVGVVETQYF. The CDR3 DNA follows: TGTGCCAGCAGCGTAGGACTAGTGGGTGTGGTGGAGACCCAGTACTTC.

The chain couples TRBV5-1 to TRBJ2-7, with unresolved D. Trimming shortened V by 0 bases and J by 0 bases, and 7 bases separated the two germline ends. In germline, CDR1 is SGHRS, CDR2 YFSETQ. The CDR3 is made up of 14 amino acids. CDR3 protein: CASSLVPDSYEQYF. CDR3 DNA: TGCGCCAGCAGCTTGGTCCCCGACTCCTACGAGCAGTACTTC.

The rearrangement links TRBV4-1 to TRBJ2-7, with D perhaps TRBD1 (6 bases). Germline CDR1 reads MGHRA; CDR2 reads YSYEKL. V was clipped by 0 bases and J by 4 bases, with 13 bases between them. The CDR3 runs to 15 residues. This CDR3 is CASSQDRLGQYEQYF. CDR3 coding DNA: TGCGCCAGCAGCCAAGATAGGTTAGGACAGTACGAGCAGTACTTC.

The chain combines TRBV18 with TRBJ1-1, with D possibly matching TRBD1 (6 bases). Trimming took 2 bases from V and 2 from J, leaving 12 bases between them. Germline lookup yields CDR1 KGHSH and CDR2 LQKENI. CDR3 length equals 15 residues. CDR3 nucleotide sequence: TGTGCCAGCTCACCAGCAGGGGCGATTAACACTGAAGCTTTCTTT. It is translated as CASSPAGAINTEAFF.

The chain combines TRBV10-3 with TRBJ2-7, with 11 positions matching TRBD2. The germline V gene encodes CDR1 ENHRY and CDR2 SYGVKD. J lost 2 bases, V lost 6 bases, and 0 bases had no gene match. The CDR3 has 13 amino acids. CDR3 residues: CAIRLAGAYEQYF. The CDR3 DNA follows: TGTGCCATCAGACTAGCGGGAGCCTACGAGCAGTACTTC.

The CDR3 nucleotides read TGTGCCAGCAGCGGACGGCCGGATGAAAAACTGTTTTTT. Translation gives CASSGRPDEKLFF. The chain is built from TRBV7-9 and TRBJ1-4; unclear D gene. Germline V gene lookup returns CDR1 SEHNR and CDR2 FQNEAQ (reference sequence). CDR3 size: 13 residues. Trimming removed 5 bases from V and 6 bases from J, with 10 bases in between. Based on the CDR3 plus reference TRBV7-9 and TRBJ1-4, the full variable domain is DTGVSQNPRHKITKRGQNVTFRCDPISEHNRLYWYRQTLGQGPEFLTYFQNEAQLEKSRLLSDRFSAERPKGSFSTLEIQRTEQGDSAMYLCASSGRPDEKLFFGSGTQLSVL.

Here the CDR3 DNA reads TGCGCCAGCAGCTTGGATACGGGTACGGCTAATGAAAAACTGTTTTTT. As protein: CASSLDTGTANEKLFF. The genes are TRBV5-1 and TRBJ1-4; D gene uncertain. Per germline, CDR1 SGHRS and CDR2 YFSETQ. The CDR3 extends over 16 amino acids. Trimming removed 0 bases at V and 3 bases at J, with 12 bases between.